Listed below are T cell receptor beta chains from one sample, sequenced in a study of T cells in Graves' hyperthyroidism and ophthalmopathy. Each CDR3 protein gets one entry after TCRdb re-called the multiplex PCR reads with MiXCR. The table lists 550,000 to 800,000 distinct CDR3 sequences, about 15% of them singletons. The sample consisted of blood. Receptors originate from a man between 18 and 35 years old with Graves' hyperthyroidism. The CDR3 runs from the conserved cysteine through the conserved F or W. The D gene is left open where the match is weak. Size tells how often a clone was seen (once, few, many) or the class of an expanded clone, and some rows leave it out.

D gene: TRBD2; J gene: TRBJ2-7; V gene: TRBV6-1; clone size: -; CDR3 DNA: TGTGCCAGCAGTCCTGAGCGGGAGTCCAGGAACGAGCAGTACTTC; CDR3 protein: CASSPERESRNEQYF
D gene: -; J gene: TRBJ2-3; V gene: TRBV20-1; clone size: -; CDR3 DNA: TGCAGTGCTAGCCCCGGACAGCGAAGCACAGATACGCAGTATTTT; CDR3 protein: CSASPGQRSTDTQYF
D gene: TRBD2; J gene: TRBJ2-1; V gene: TRBV29-1; clone size: many; CDR3 DNA: TGCAGCGTTGAAGAAGCCCCGCGGCTAGCGGGAGGGGTTGAGCAGTTCTTC; CDR3 protein: CSVEEAPRLAGGVEQFF
D gene: -; J gene: TRBJ2-1; V gene: TRBV4-3; clone size: few; CDR3 DNA: TGCGCCAGCAGCCAGGGTGGGCTCCCCCGGGATGAGCAGTTCTTC; CDR3 protein: CASSQGGLPRDEQFF
D gene: -; J gene: TRBJ1-5; V gene: TRBV24-1; clone size: few; CDR3 DNA: TGTGCCACCTCAGGGGTGGGGGGCAATCAGCCCCAGCATTTT; CDR3 protein: CATSGVGGNQPQHF
D gene: -; J gene: TRBJ2-4; V gene: TRBV7-2; clone size: many; CDR3 DNA: TGTGCCAGCAGCTCGAGACAGGCGACCGTAGCCAAAAACATTCAGTACTTC; CDR3 protein: CASSSRQATVAKNIQYF
D gene: -; J gene: TRBJ1-5; V gene: TRBV28; clone size: many; CDR3 DNA: TGTGCCAGCAGTTTGGCCGAGGCTCCTCAGCCCCAGCATTTT; CDR3 protein: CASSLAEAPQPQHF
D gene: TRBD1; J gene: TRBJ2-5; V gene: TRBV11-2; clone size: many; CDR3 DNA: TGTGCCAGCAGCCCTGACAGGGGGTCTCACCAGACCCAGTACTTC; CDR3 protein: CASSPDRGSHQTQYF
D gene: -; J gene: TRBJ2-7; V gene: TRBV12-3/TRBV12-4; clone size: many; CDR3 DNA: TGTGCCAGCAGCCGAGGAGGGCTCTACGAGCAGTACTTC; CDR3 protein: CASSRGGLYEQYF
D gene: TRBD2; J gene: TRBJ2-1; V gene: TRBV18; clone size: many; CDR3 DNA: TGTGCCAGCTCACCACCGGGAAGCGCGGGAGGGCCACATGAGCAGTTCTTC; CDR3 protein: CASSPPGSAGGPHEQFF
D gene: TRBD1; J gene: TRBJ2-7; V gene: TRBV20-1; clone size: many; CDR3 DNA: TGCAGTGCCCTGGGACAGGGCATCTACGAGCAGTACTTC; CDR3 protein: CSALGQGIYEQYF
D gene: -; J gene: TRBJ1-1; V gene: TRBV11-3; clone size: few; CDR3 DNA: TGTGCCGGCAGCCGACAGGAGAACACTGAAGCTTTCTTT; CDR3 protein: CAGSRQENTEAFF
D gene: TRBD1; J gene: TRBJ2-7; V gene: TRBV29-1; clone size: -; CDR3 DNA: TGCAGCGCTGGGGTAACACAGGGGGCTGGATTGTACGAGCAGTACTTC; CDR3 protein: CSAGVTQGAGLYEQYF
D gene: -; J gene: TRBJ2-3; V gene: TRBV12-5; clone size: -; CDR3 DNA: TGTGCTAGTGGTTTGGCGGCGAGGGCGCAGTATTTT; CDR3 protein: CASGLAARAQYF
D gene: TRBD1; J gene: TRBJ2-3; V gene: TRBV6-1; clone size: many; CDR3 DNA: TGTGCCAGCAGAGGGGACAGGGGACAGGATACGCAGTATTTT; CDR3 protein: CASRGDRGQDTQYF
D gene: -; J gene: TRBJ2-7; V gene: TRBV4-3; clone size: -; CDR3 DNA: TGCGCCAGCAGCCCCCAGACCGACAGTAACGAGCAGTACTTC; CDR3 protein: CASSPQTDSNEQYF
D gene: TRBD1; J gene: TRBJ1-2; V gene: TRBV28; clone size: few; CDR3 DNA: TGTGCCAGCAGCGAACAGGGGGCAGTGAGGGGCTACACCTTC; CDR3 protein: CASSEQGAVRGYTF
D gene: TRBD2; J gene: TRBJ2-3; V gene: TRBV5-1; clone size: few; CDR3 DNA: TGCGCCAGCAGCTACACCGCTAGCGGAGCCTACACAGATACGCAGTATTTT; CDR3 protein: CASSYTASGAYTDTQYF
D gene: TRBD2; J gene: TRBJ2-1; V gene: TRBV12-5; clone size: many; CDR3 DNA: TGTGCTAGTGGTTTGGTTGGAGCGGGGGCCTCCTACAATGAGCAGTTCTTC; CDR3 protein: CASGLVGAGASYNEQFF
D gene: -; J gene: TRBJ2-7; V gene: TRBV19; clone size: few; CDR3 DNA: TGTGCCAGTAGTCTTAACAGGGGACTAGGCGGAAACGAGCAGTACTTC; CDR3 protein: CASSLNRGLGGNEQYF
D gene: TRBD1; J gene: TRBJ2-3; V gene: TRBV7-9; clone size: -; CDR3 DNA: TGTGCCAGCAGCCACAGACAGGGTGACACAGATACGCAGTATTTT; CDR3 protein: CASSHRQGDTDTQYF
D gene: -; J gene: TRBJ2-7; V gene: TRBV18; clone size: many; CDR3 DNA: TGTGCCAGCTCACCGCCGGGACGGCTCTCCTCCTACGAGCAGTACTTC; CDR3 protein: CASSPPGRLSSYEQYF
D gene: TRBD1; J gene: TRBJ1-2; V gene: TRBV12-3/TRBV12-4; clone size: many; CDR3 DNA: TGTGCCAGCAGCCCTAGGACAGGAGTCTATGGCTACACCTTC; CDR3 protein: CASSPRTGVYGYTF
D gene: -; J gene: TRBJ2-1; V gene: TRBV7-9; clone size: many; CDR3 DNA: TGTGCCAGCACCCTCCCGGGGGGCGGACCTTACAATGAGCAGTTCTTC; CDR3 protein: CASTLPGGGPYNEQFF
D gene: -; J gene: TRBJ2-7; V gene: TRBV28; clone size: many; CDR3 DNA: TGTGCCAGCATATCCAGCTCCTACGAGCAGTACTTC; CDR3 protein: CASISSSYEQYF
D gene: -; J gene: TRBJ2-3; V gene: TRBV19; clone size: -; CDR3 DNA: TGTGCCAGTAGGGGCCCTTCCGTCTGGGCAGATACGCAGTATTTT; CDR3 protein: CASRGPSVWADTQYF
D gene: TRBD2; J gene: TRBJ2-5; V gene: TRBV7-2; clone size: few; CDR3 DNA: TGTGCCAGCAGCTCGGGACTAGCGGGAGGGCCGCTAGAGACCCAGTACTTC; CDR3 protein: CASSSGLAGGPLETQYF
D gene: TRBD1; J gene: TRBJ1-4; V gene: TRBV20-1; clone size: -; CDR3 DNA: TGCAGTGCTAGAGTCTCTGGGACAGGGCGTGGAAAACTGTTTTTT; CDR3 protein: CSARVSGTGRGKLFF
D gene: -; J gene: TRBJ2-6; V gene: TRBV19; clone size: few; CDR3 DNA: TGTGCCAGTAGTATTTTATCTCCTGGGGCCAACGTCCTGACTTTC; CDR3 protein: CASSILSPGANVLTF
D gene: TRBD2; J gene: TRBJ2-1; V gene: TRBV9; clone size: -; CDR3 DNA: TGTGCCAGCACACCGAGCGGGAGTGGTAATGAGCAGTTCTTC; CDR3 protein: CASTPSGSGNEQFF
D gene: -; J gene: TRBJ2-7; V gene: TRBV20-1; clone size: many; CDR3 DNA: TGCAGTGCTAATGGAATCGGTTCCCACTACGAGCAGTACTTC; CDR3 protein: CSANGIGSHYEQYF
D gene: -; J gene: TRBJ2-7; V gene: TRBV2; clone size: many; CDR3 DNA: TGTGCCAGCAGTGGGGACCAGTACTCCTACGAGCAGTACTTC; CDR3 protein: CASSGDQYSYEQYF
D gene: -; J gene: TRBJ2-5; V gene: TRBV7-9; clone size: -; CDR3 DNA: TGTGCCAGCAGCCAAATTAGCGGCCAAGAGACCCAGTACTTC; CDR3 protein: CASSQISGQETQYF
D gene: TRBD2; J gene: TRBJ2-7; V gene: TRBV4-1; clone size: -; CDR3 DNA: TGCGCCAGCAGCCCCGCGGGAGGATTCTCCTACGAGCAGTACTTC; CDR3 protein: CASSPAGGFSYEQYF
D gene: -; J gene: TRBJ2-4; V gene: TRBV27; clone size: -; CDR3 DNA: TGTGCCAGCAGTTTGTCGGGGTCGCAAAACATTCAGTACTTC; CDR3 protein: CASSLSGSQNIQYF
D gene: -; J gene: TRBJ1-1; V gene: TRBV7-6; clone size: few; CDR3 DNA: TGTGCCAGCAGCTTAGGCTCCCCATTGAACACTGAAGCTTTCTTT; CDR3 protein: CASSLGSPLNTEAFF
D gene: TRBD2; J gene: TRBJ2-2; V gene: TRBV5-5; clone size: many; CDR3 DNA: TGTGCCAGCAACCGCTACGGGGGGGCCGCCACCGGGGAGCTGTTTTTT; CDR3 protein: CASNRYGGAATGELFF
D gene: -; J gene: TRBJ2-2; V gene: TRBV3-1; clone size: few; CDR3 DNA: TGTGCCAGCAGCCTCCCGACCTCTAACCCCCCCGGGGAGCTGTTTTTT; CDR3 protein: CASSLPTSNPPGELFF
D gene: -; J gene: TRBJ1-1; V gene: TRBV7-9; clone size: few; CDR3 DNA: TGTGCCAGCAGCACCAACGGGGGCACTGAAGCTTTCTTT; CDR3 protein: CASSTNGGTEAFF
D gene: -; J gene: TRBJ1-3; V gene: TRBV2; clone size: few; CDR3 DNA: TGTGCCAGCAGTGAAGCAGGGGCCGATGGAAACACCATATATTTT; CDR3 protein: CASSEAGADGNTIYF
D gene: TRBD1; J gene: TRBJ2-7; V gene: TRBV11-2; clone size: -; CDR3 DNA: TGTGCCAGCAGCCGCACCCGAGACAGGGCCCACGAGCAGTACTTC; CDR3 protein: CASSRTRDRAHEQYF
D gene: TRBD2; J gene: TRBJ2-3; V gene: TRBV18; clone size: few; CDR3 DNA: TGTGCCAGCTCCCTCGGCACTAGCGGGAGGGCTAATACGCAGTATTTT; CDR3 protein: CASSLGTSGRANTQYF
D gene: -; J gene: TRBJ2-7; V gene: TRBV9; clone size: -; CDR3 DNA: TGTGCCAGCAGCGTAGGTGATTTGGGCCTCGCGGGCGAGCAGTACTTC; CDR3 protein: CASSVGDLGLAGEQYF
D gene: -; J gene: TRBJ1-2; V gene: TRBV28; clone size: many; CDR3 DNA: TGTGCCAGCAGCCGCCCTACATATGGCTACACCTTC; CDR3 protein: CASSRPTYGYTF
D gene: TRBD1; J gene: TRBJ1-5; V gene: TRBV18; clone size: many; CDR3 DNA: TGTGCCAGCTCACCGAGGCAGGGGGCGAAGCCCCAGCATTTT; CDR3 protein: CASSPRQGAKPQHF
D gene: TRBD2; J gene: TRBJ2-7; V gene: TRBV5-1; clone size: -; CDR3 DNA: TGCGCCAGCAGCTTGGTGACGGGAGGCGAGCAGTACTTC; CDR3 protein: CASSLVTGGEQYF
D gene: TRBD1; J gene: TRBJ1-4; V gene: TRBV20-1; clone size: few; CDR3 DNA: TGCAGTGCTAGCGCGGGACAGGGAGGAGAAAAACTGTTTTTT; CDR3 protein: CSASAGQGGEKLFF
D gene: TRBD2; J gene: TRBJ2-5; V gene: TRBV27; clone size: few; CDR3 DNA: TGTGCCAGCAGTTTCCTAGCGGGACCCCAAGAGACCCAGTACTTC; CDR3 protein: CASSFLAGPQETQYF
D gene: -; J gene: TRBJ1-4; V gene: TRBV20-1; clone size: -; CDR3 DNA: TGCAGTGCTAGAGATTCTGCAGGGCTCGAAGAAAAACTGTTTTTT; CDR3 protein: CSARDSAGLEEKLFF
D gene: TRBD2; J gene: TRBJ2-7; V gene: TRBV7-8; clone size: many; CDR3 DNA: TGTGCCAGCAGCTTAGGGGTGAGCGGGAGTACATCCTACGAGCAGTACTTC; CDR3 protein: CASSLGVSGSTSYEQYF
D gene: TRBD1; J gene: TRBJ2-2; V gene: TRBV28; clone size: many; CDR3 DNA: TGTGCCAGCAGTTTGTGGACAGGGGGCAACGGGGAGCTGTTTTTT; CDR3 protein: CASSLWTGGNGELFF
D gene: -; J gene: TRBJ2-3; V gene: TRBV29-1; clone size: few; CDR3 DNA: TGCAGCGTCCCGGGGGAGGACACAGATACGCAGTATTTT; CDR3 protein: CSVPGEDTDTQYF
D gene: TRBD2; J gene: TRBJ2-1; V gene: TRBV7-6; clone size: few; CDR3 DNA: TGTGCCAGCAGCTTAGCGACGGCTAGCGGGATGGGCAATGAGCAGTTCTTC; CDR3 protein: CASSLATASGMGNEQFF
D gene: -; J gene: TRBJ2-3; V gene: TRBV6-2/TRBV6-3; clone size: many; CDR3 DNA: TGTGCCAGCAGTACCCCTCGAGGGCGCATCGGTGATACGCAGTATTTT; CDR3 protein: CASSTPRGRIGDTQYF